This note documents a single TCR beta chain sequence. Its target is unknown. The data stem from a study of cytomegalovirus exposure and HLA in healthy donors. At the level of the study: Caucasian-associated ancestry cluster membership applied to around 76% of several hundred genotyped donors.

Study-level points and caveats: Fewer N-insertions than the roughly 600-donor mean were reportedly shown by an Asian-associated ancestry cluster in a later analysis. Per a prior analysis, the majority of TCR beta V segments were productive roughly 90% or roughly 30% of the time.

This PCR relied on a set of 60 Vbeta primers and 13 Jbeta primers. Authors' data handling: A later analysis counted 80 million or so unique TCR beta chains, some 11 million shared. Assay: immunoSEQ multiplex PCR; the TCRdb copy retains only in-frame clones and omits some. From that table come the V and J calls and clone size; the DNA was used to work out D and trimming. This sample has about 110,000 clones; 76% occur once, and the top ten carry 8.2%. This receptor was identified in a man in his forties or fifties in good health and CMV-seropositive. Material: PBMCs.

In nucleotides, the CDR3 is TGTGCCAGCAGCGACCCGAGCAGCGGGGGGCCCTACGAGCAGTACTTC. It codes for CASSDPSSGGPYEQYF. V and J are TRBV21-1 and TRBJ2-7; the table names TRBD2, a call not compared with the DNA. TRBV21-1 is described as a pseudogene. This CDR3 spans 16 amino acids.